A single sample gave rise to the 27 T cell receptor beta chains below, sequenced in a study of cytomegalovirus exposure and HLA in healthy donors (TCRdb year 2017). Library prep was done by the immunoSEQ multiplex PCR assay. For the multiplex PCR, a mixture combining 60 forward primers for TCR Vbeta segments and 13 reverse primers for TCR Jbeta segments was used. TCRdb obtained this table from immuneACCESS and retained in-frame rearrangements with V and J assigned. These tables miss some clones; where compared with another copy, unresolved V genes account for less than half of the shortfall, and the remainder is unexplained. The table for this sample lists 110,000 to 150,000 clones; 84% of them were counted only once. The ten largest clones add up to 2% to 2.5% of the sample. Material: PBMCs. The source of these receptors is a boy aged 2-15 years in good health and CMV-seronegative.

The chain links TRBV7-2 to TRBJ2-7, with TRBD2 matching over 8 bases. The CDR3 loop spans 16 amino acids. J lost 2 bases, V lost 0 bases, and 6 bases had no gene match. The germline CDR1 and CDR2 sequences are SGHTA and FQGNSA. Here the CDR3 reads CASSLAGLASPYEQYF. CDR3 bases: TGTGCCAGCAGCTTAGCAGGACTAGCCAGCCCCTACGAGCAGTACTTC.

This chain joins TRBV2 and TRBJ2-2; possibly TRBD1 for D (5 bases). Trimming removed 7 bases from V and 8 bases from J, with 14 bases in between. Germline loops: CDR1 SNHLY, CDR2 FYNNEI. There are 13 residues in the CDR3. In nucleotides, the CDR3 is TGTGCCAGCACGAGGACACCCGTAGGGGAGCTGTTTTTT. Its translation: CASTRTPVGELFF.

The V gene is TRBV5-4, the J gene TRBJ2-4; possibly TRBD1 for D (6 bases). Trimming took 3 bases from V and 4 from J, leaving 11 bases between them. The CDR3 length is 14 residues. Germline-derived CDR1 and CDR2 are SGHNT and YYREEE (reference sequence). For the CDR3, the DNA is TGTGCCAGCAGCTCCAAAGACAGGAAAAACATTCAGTACTTC. This codes for CASSSKDRKNIQYF.

The V gene is TRBV13, the J gene TRBJ2-7; perhaps TRBD1 as D (7 bases). In germline, CDR1 is PRHDT, CDR2 FYEKMQ (reference sequence). CDR3 length: 14 amino acids. V lost 6 bases, J lost 4 bases, and 16 bases lay in between. DNA for the CDR3: TGTGCCAGCAGATCTGGAGGGGGCCGGTACGAGCAGTACTTC. This translates into CASRSGGGRYEQYF.

This chain uses TRBV28 with TRBJ2-7, with 8 positions matching TRBD1. Germline V gene lookup returns CDR1 MDHEN and CDR2 SYDVKM. Trimming cost V 6 bases and J 0 bases; bases outside gene matches: 10. This CDR3 has 16 residues. This CDR3 reads CASSRPGQGDSYEQYF. CDR3 nucleotide sequence: TGTGCCAGCAGCCGACCCGGACAGGGTGACTCCTACGAGCAGTACTTC. Variable domain in full (rest from reference TRBV28 and TRBJ2-7): DVKVTQSSRYLVKRTGEKVFLECVQDMDHENMFWYRQDPGLGLRLIYFSYDVKMKEKGDIPEGYSVSREKKERFSLILESASTNQTSMYLCASSRPGQGDSYEQYFGPGTRLTVT.

The CDR3 protein is CASSATTGQATYEQYF. The CDR3 DNA is TGTGCCAGTAGTGCGACTACAGGGCAAGCTACCTACGAGCAGTACTTC. This chain links TRBV19 with TRBJ2-7, with TRBD1 as a possible D gene (6 bases). Germline values: CDR1 LNHDA, CDR2 SQIVND (reference sequence). The CDR3 is 16 residues long. V shed 5 bases and J shed 2 bases, with 19 bases lying between them.

J is TRBJ2-1 and V is TRBV5-1, with no clear D. CDR1 SGHRS and CDR2 YFSETQ come from the germline V gene. The CDR3 runs to 16 residues. Trimming stripped 1 base from V and 10 bases from J, with 21 bases between. CDR3 loop: CASSLSGASGFSEQFF. For the CDR3, the DNA is TGCGCCAGCAGCTTGTCAGGCGCTTCTGGCTTCAGCGAGCAGTTCTTC.

This chain uses TRBV19 with TRBJ1-4, with D possibly being TRBD1 (5 bases). Germline V gene lookup returns CDR1 LNHDA and CDR2 SQIVND (reference sequence). Trimming removed 4 bases from V and 7 bases from J, with 13 bases in between. The CDR3 is made up of 14 amino acids. The CDR3 sequence is CASSTPTVTEKLFF. In DNA form, the CDR3 reads TGTGCCAGTAGTACGCCGACAGTGACTGAAAAACTGTTTTTT.

This chain joins TRBV9 and TRBJ2-1; 8 bases are a match to TRBD1. Looked up from germline, CDR1 is SGDLS and CDR2 is YYNGEE. Losses at the gene ends were 4 bases for V and 4 bases for J; bases not matched to a gene: 1. There are 13 residues in the CDR3. As DNA, the CDR3 is TGTGCCAGCAGCACAGGGGGGTACAATGAGCAGTTCTTC. This encodes CASSTGGYNEQFF.

This chain connects TRBV10-3 to TRBJ2-1; 10 bases fit TRBD2. V lost 6 bases to trimming and J lost 8 bases; unmatched junction nucleotides: 10. The CDR3 is 15 amino acids. Per germline, CDR1 ENHRY and CDR2 SYGVKD. The CDR3 DNA reads TGTGCCATCAGCTTAACTAGCGGGAAGTTCGATGAGCAGTTCTTC. Translating it yields CAISLTSGKFDEQFF.

This clone was picked up one time. The chain uses TRBV10-1 and TRBJ2-7; 13 bases fit TRBD2. Trimming took 6 bases from V and 3 from J; bases not matched to a gene: 8. The CDR3 is 16 residues long. Germline-derived CDR1 and CDR2 are WNHNN and SYGVQD (reference sequence). The CDR3 spells CASSLGTSGTGYEQYF. The CDR3 DNA is TGCGCCAGCAGCCTCGGGACTAGCGGGACGGGCTACGAGCAGTACTTC.

This chain connects TRBV6-5 to TRBJ2-7; 7 nucleotides align to TRBD1. With V trimmed by 5 bases and J by 0 bases, 4 bases remained unmatched. The CDR3 length is 14 residues. Germline V gene data show CDR1 as MNHEY and CDR2 as SVGAGI. The CDR3 spells CASSKQGYSYEQYF. As DNA, the CDR3 is TGTGCCAGCAGTAAACAGGGGTACTCCTACGAGCAGTACTTC.

The chain joins TRBV28 to TRBJ1-1; perhaps TRBD1 as D (5 bases). Germline V gene lookup returns CDR1 MDHEN and CDR2 SYDVKM. The V and J ends lost 6 bases and 8 bases respectively, with 10 bases between them. There are 11 residues in the CDR3. In DNA form, the CDR3 reads TGTGCCAGCAGCCTGGGACTGGAAGCTTTCTTT. Its translation is CASSLGLEAFF.

The chain is built from TRBV9 and TRBJ2-3; 7 nucleotides line up with TRBD1. Trimming cost V 3 bases and J 1 base; bases outside gene matches: 2. From germline, CDR1 is SGDLS and CDR2 YYNGEE. The CDR3 is 14 residues long. The CDR3 here is CASSEGQGTDTQYF. The CDR3, as DNA: TGTGCCAGCAGCGAAGGACAGGGCACAGATACGCAGTATTTT.

This chain joins TRBV9 and TRBJ2-1; D possibly corresponds to TRBD2 (6 bases). Trimming took 0 bases from V and 6 from J, leaving 10 bases between them. Germline lookup yields CDR1 SGDLS and CDR2 YYNGEE. The CDR3 is made up of 14 amino acids. The CDR3 DNA reads as TGTGCCAGCAGCGTAGACAGCGGGCCCAATGAGCAGTTCTTC. Translation gives CASSVDSGPNEQFF.

The chain combines TRBV10-3 with TRBJ2-3; tentative D call: TRBD2 (6 bases). CDR3 size: 17 residues. V gave up 0 bases and J gave up 2 bases, with 15 bases separating them. Per the germline V gene, CDR1 is ENHRY and CDR2 is SYGVKD. CDR3: CAISESGKASATDTQYF. The CDR3, as DNA: TGTGCCATCAGTGAGTCGGGTAAGGCTAGCGCCACAGATACGCAGTATTTT.

The chain joins TRBV15 to TRBJ2-1; 9 nucleotides match TRBD2. This CDR3 region has 17 residues. The germline CDR1 and CDR2 sequences are LNHNV and YYDKDF (reference sequence). J gave up 10 bases and V 5 bases, and 18 bases lay outside the gene matches. The CDR3 sequence: CATSGSGSGLAGREQFF. The CDR3 region has the DNA TGTGCCACCAGCGGGTCCGGATCGGGACTAGCTGGGAGGGAGCAGTTCTTC.

The chain carries TRBV5-6 and TRBJ1-5; D might be TRBD1 (6 bases). Deletions cut 2 bases from V and 6 bases from J, with 15 bases between. From germline, CDR1 is SGHDT and CDR2 YYEEEE. The CDR3 is made up of 15 amino acids. CDR3 sequence reads: CASSFGAGDPQPQHF. The CDR3 coding sequence is TGTGCCAGCAGCTTTGGAGCAGGGGATCCTCAGCCCCAGCATTTT. The entire variable domain, with the rest obtained from reference TRBV5-6 and TRBJ1-5, is as follows: DAGVTQSPTHLIKTRGQQVTLRCSPKSGHDTVSWYQQALGQGPQFIFQYYEEEERQRGNFPDRFSGHQFPNYSSELNVNALLLGDSALYLCASSFGAGDPQPQHFGDGTRLSIL.

The chain links TRBV7-2 to TRBJ1-2; D not resolved. Trimming cost V 3 bases and J 7 bases, with 15 bases left between them. Germline loops: CDR1 SGHTA, CDR2 FQGNSA. This CDR3 comprises 14 residues. CDR3 DNA: TGTGCCAGCAGCTTTAAGTCAGGTCCTACTGGCTACACCTTC. Translation: CASSFKSGPTGYTF. The complete variable domain, with remaining parts taken from reference TRBV7-2 and TRBJ1-2, reads GAGVSQSPSNKVTEKGKDVELRCDPISGHTALYWYRQSLGQGLEFLIYFQGNSAPDKSGLPSDRFSAERTGGSVSTLTIQRTQQEDSAVYLCASSFKSGPTGYTFGSGTRLTVV.

V is TRBV9 and J is TRBJ2-1, with 11 bases identical to TRBD2. The CDR3 loop spans 18 amino acids. CDR1 and CDR2 (germline): SGDLS, YYNGEE. With 0 bases clipped from V and 4 bases from J, the junction kept 9 bases outside the gene matches. The CDR3: CASSVEASGGLLYNEQFF. CDR3 nucleotides: TGTGCCAGCAGCGTAGAAGCTAGCGGGGGGCTACTGTACAATGAGCAGTTCTTC.

The chain combines TRBV27 with TRBJ2-7, with 10 bases that match TRBD2. Germline values: CDR1 MNHEY, CDR2 SMNVEV (reference sequence). The trim removed 3 bases at V and 6 bases at J, leaving 14 bases unmatched. The CDR3 is 17 amino acids. The CDR3 DNA reads as TGTGCCAGCAGTTTTTCGGCTAGCGGGAGCCCACCCCGCGAGCAGTACTTC. It encodes CASSFSASGSPPREQYF.

The chain links TRBV7-2 to TRBJ2-7; D is ambiguous. The CDR3 length is 14 residues. The germline CDR1 and CDR2 sequences are SGHTA and FQGNSA. V was cut by 4 bases and J by 0 bases, with 10 bases left in between. The CDR3 region is CASSSPQFSYEQYF. The CDR3 DNA reads TGTGCCAGCAGCTCCCCCCAGTTCTCCTACGAGCAGTACTTC.

This clone was found once. The chain employs TRBV27 and TRBJ2-1, with TRBD1 as a possible D gene (6 bases). This CDR3 contains 17 residues. The germline CDR1 and CDR2 sequences are MNHEY and SMNVEV (reference sequence). Trimming shortened V by 6 bases and J by 4 bases, and 22 bases separated the two germline ends. CDR3 sequence reads: CASRVTQGIVVYNEQFF. The CDR3 nucleotides are TGTGCCAGCAGGGTAACGCAGGGGATTGTGGTATACAATGAGCAGTTCTTC.

V is TRBV27 and J is TRBJ1-2, with 9 bases fitting TRBD1. J lost 7 bases, V lost 0 bases, and 6 bases had no gene match. This CDR3 is 15 amino acids long. Germline V gives CDR1 MNHEY, CDR2 SMNVEV (reference sequence). CDR3 protein: CASSLSGTGLFGYTF. CDR3 DNA: TGTGCCAGCAGTTTATCCGGGACAGGGCTTTTTGGCTACACCTTC.

This clone was seen more than once but under ten times. This chain joins TRBV18 and TRBJ2-7; 9 bases align to TRBD1. The CDR3 totals 14 residues. With V trimmed by 3 bases and J by 0 bases, 0 bases remained unmatched. The germline gives CDR1 KGHSH, CDR2 LQKENI. CDR3 sequence: CASSPGQGSYEQYF. The CDR3 nucleotides read TGTGCCAGCTCACCGGGACAGGGCTCCTACGAGCAGTACTTC.

The genes are TRBV5-1 and TRBJ2-7; 8 bases line up with TRBD2. Per the germline V gene, CDR1 is SGHRS and CDR2 is YFSETQ. The CDR3 covers 15 residues. Germline trimming cut 4 bases from V and 2 bases from J; bases unmatched to any gene: 8. CDR3 sequence reads: CASSLTEGLAYEQYF. The CDR3 DNA reads as TGCGCCAGCAGCCTAACCGAGGGACTAGCCTACGAGCAGTACTTC.

The V and J genes are TRBV6-6 and TRBJ1-4, with TRBD1 matching 7 bases. This CDR3 spans 15 amino acids. Germline CDR1 and CDR2: MNHNY and SVGAGI (reference sequence). V trimming: 5 bases; J trimming: 3 bases; junction bases outside the gene matches: 6. CDR3 protein: CASSQDRAANEKLFF. The CDR3 region has the DNA TGTGCCAGCAGTCAAGACAGGGCGGCTAATGAAAAACTGTTTTTT.